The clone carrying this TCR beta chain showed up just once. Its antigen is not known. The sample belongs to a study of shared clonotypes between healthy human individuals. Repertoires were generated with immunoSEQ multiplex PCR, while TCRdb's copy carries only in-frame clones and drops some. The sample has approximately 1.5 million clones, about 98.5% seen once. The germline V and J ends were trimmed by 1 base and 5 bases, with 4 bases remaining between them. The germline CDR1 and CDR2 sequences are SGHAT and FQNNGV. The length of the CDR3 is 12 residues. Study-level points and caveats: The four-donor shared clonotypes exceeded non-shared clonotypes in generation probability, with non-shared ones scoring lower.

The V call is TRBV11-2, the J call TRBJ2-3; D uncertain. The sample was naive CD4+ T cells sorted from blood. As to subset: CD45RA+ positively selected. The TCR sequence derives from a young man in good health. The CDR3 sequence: CASSLGKDTQYF. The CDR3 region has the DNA TGTGCCAGCAGCTTAGGGAAAGATACGCAGTATTTT.